The rows below give T cell receptor beta chains drawn from one sample of a study of control samples from healthy donors and cancer patients. Assay: immunoSEQ multiplex PCR; the TCRdb copy retains only in-frame clones and omits some. This table holds 80,000 to 85,000 clones, 88% found once. The sequencing sample was made of blood. These receptors all come from a woman in her forties or fifties in good health. CDR3s include the opening cysteine and the closing phenylalanine or tryptophan. D genes are given only for firm matches. The size field is filled for only some rows; it gives once, few, many or a size class.

V gene	D gene	clone size	J gene	CDR3 protein	CDR3 DNA
TRBV27	TRBD1	-	TRBJ1-2	CASSLSRTGNGYTF	TGTGCCAGCAGTTTATCGAGGACAGGGAATGGCTACACCTTC
TRBV6-5	-	-	TRBJ2-1	CASSRAGLNNEQFF	TGTGCCAGCAGTAGGGCAGGGTTAAACAATGAGCAGTTCTTC
TRBV3-1/TRBV3-2	-	-	TRBJ2-6	CASSHVLTTVGANVLTF	TGTGCCAGCAGCCACGTCTTAACGACAGTCGGGGCCAACGTCCTGACTTTC
TRBV15	TRBD2	-	TRBJ2-7	CATSSSLSGEQYF	TGTGCCACCAGCAGCTCTCTTAGCGGGGAGCAGTACTTC
TRBV5-5	TRBD1	once	TRBJ2-1	CASGQGPEQFF	TGTGCCAGCGGACAGGGTCCTGAGCAGTTCTTC
TRBV4-2	TRBD1	once	TRBJ1-6	CASSQRHRGLPPLHF	TGTGCCAGCAGCCAAAGGCACAGGGGTCTACCACCCCTCCACTTT
TRBV29-1	TRBD1	-	TRBJ1-6	CSVGQGVNSPLHF	TGCAGCGTTGGACAGGGCGTTAATTCACCCCTCCACTTT
TRBV6-5	-	-	TRBJ1-2	CASSKGQNYGYTF	TGTGCCAGCAGTAAGGGACAAAACTATGGCTACACCTTC
TRBV10-2	-	once	TRBJ1-3	CASSELGSGNTIYF	TGCGCCAGCAGTGAGCTGGGCTCTGGAAACACCATATATTTT
TRBV12-3/TRBV12-4	-	-	TRBJ1-2	CASSLTQGDGYTF	TGTGCCAGCAGTTTAACACAGGGAGATGGCTACACCTTC
TRBV9	-	-	TRBJ2-7	CASSPTVFNYEQYF	TGTGCCAGCAGCCCCACGGTCTTTAACTACGAGCAGTACTTC
TRBV3-1/TRBV3-2	-	-	TRBJ1-1	CASSQEGGTEAFF	TGTGCCAGCAGCCAAGAGGGAGGCACTGAAGCTTTCTTT
TRBV20-1	-	-	TRBJ1-1	CSASRNPEAFF	TGCAGTGCTAGTCGAAACCCTGAAGCTTTCTTT
TRBV7-2	-	-	TRBJ1-1	CASTLGLSNTEAFF	TGTGCCAGCACATTGGGCCTCTCCAACACTGAAGCTTTCTTT
TRBV10-3	-	-	TRBJ2-7	CAISEPERGNREQYF	TGTGCCATCAGTGAGCCCGAGAGGGGCAATCGCGAGCAGTACTTC
TRBV6-5	TRBD1	-	TRBJ1-1	CASSYSWDRGDTEAFF	TGTGCCAGCAGTTACTCGTGGGACAGGGGGGACACTGAAGCTTTCTTT
TRBV9	TRBD2	-	TRBJ2-1	CASSARSGGAAYNEQFF	TGTGCCAGCAGCGCGCGTAGCGGGGGGGCCGCCTACAATGAGCAGTTCTTC
TRBV6-5	-	once	TRBJ1-4	CASSSLSANEKLFF	TGTGCCAGCAGTAGTCTCTCTGCTAATGAAAAACTGTTTTTT
TRBV5-8	TRBD1	-	TRBJ2-1	CASSLGQDLYNEQFF	TGTGCCAGCAGCCTCGGACAGGACCTATACAATGAGCAGTTCTTC
TRBV7-2	-	-	TRBJ2-1	CASSFIRDYNEQFF	TGTGCCAGCAGCTTCATACGGGACTACAATGAGCAGTTCTTC
TRBV6-5	-	-	TRBJ1-1	CASLLNTDRYTEAFF	TGTGCCAGCCTACTTAACACCGACAGATACACTGAAGCTTTCTTT
TRBV30	-	-	TRBJ2-3	CAWSNWGNTQYF	TGTGCCTGGAGTAATTGGGGGAATACGCAGTATTTT
TRBV5-4	TRBD2	-	TRBJ2-7	CVSSRELAGASYEQYF	TGTGTCAGCAGCAGGGAACTAGCGGGGGCCAGCTACGAGCAGTACTTC
TRBV5-4	-	-	TRBJ2-2	CASSPTPSTGELFF	TGTGCCAGCAGCCCCACGCCATCCACCGGGGAGCTGTTTTTT
TRBV7-2	-	-	TRBJ2-2	CASSPGALTGELFF	TGTGCCAGCAGCCCAGGGGCCTTGACCGGGGAGCTGTTTTTT
TRBV6-6	-	once	TRBJ1-6	CASSQTATNSPLHF	TGTGCCAGCAGTCAGACTGCTACTAATTCACCCCTCCACTTT
TRBV2	-	-	TRBJ1-1	CASSSNMNTEAFF	TGTGCCAGCAGCAGTAACATGAACACTGAAGCTTTCTTT
TRBV6-6	-	-	TRBJ2-3	CATLANTQYF	TGTGCCACCCTGGCCAACACGCAGTATTTT
TRBV11-2	-	-	TRBJ1-2	CASRTGAASLFGGYTF	TGTGCCAGCAGGACGGGCGCCGCGAGTTTATTCGGTGGCTACACCTTC
TRBV5-1	TRBD2	-	TRBJ2-7	CASGELAGDQYF	TGCGCCAGCGGGGAGCTAGCGGGGGACCAGTACTTC
TRBV18	-	-	TRBJ1-3	CASSPDIGNTIYF	TGTGCCAGCTCACCTGATATTGGAAACACCATATATTTT
TRBV5-1	-	-	TRBJ1-6	CASSFGSEVNSPLHF	TGCGCCAGCAGCTTTGGGAGTGAGGTAAATTCACCCCTCCACTTT
TRBV30	-	-	TRBJ2-7	CAWSEKGTSPSEQYF	TGTGCCTGGAGTGAGAAGGGGACTTCCCCCAGCGAGCAGTACTTC